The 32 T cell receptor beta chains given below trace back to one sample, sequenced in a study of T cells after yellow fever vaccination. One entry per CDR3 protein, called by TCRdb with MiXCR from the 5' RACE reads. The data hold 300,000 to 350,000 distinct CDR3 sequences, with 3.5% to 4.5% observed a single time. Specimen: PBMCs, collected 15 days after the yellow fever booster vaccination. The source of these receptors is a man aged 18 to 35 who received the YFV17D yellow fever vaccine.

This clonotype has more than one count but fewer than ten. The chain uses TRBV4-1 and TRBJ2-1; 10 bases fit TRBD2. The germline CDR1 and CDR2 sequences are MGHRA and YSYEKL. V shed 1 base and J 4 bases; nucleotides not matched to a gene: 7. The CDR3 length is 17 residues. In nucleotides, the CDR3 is TGCGCCAGCAGCCAAGGGGAGCGGGGGGGACTTTACAATGAGCAGTTCTTC. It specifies CASSQGERGGLYNEQFF.

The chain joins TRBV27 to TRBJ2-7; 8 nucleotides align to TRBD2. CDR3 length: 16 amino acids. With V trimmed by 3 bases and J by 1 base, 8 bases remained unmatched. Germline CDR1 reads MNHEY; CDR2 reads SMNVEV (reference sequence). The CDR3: CASSFGSGGLSYEQYF. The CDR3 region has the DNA TGTGCCAGCAGTTTCGGGTCGGGGGGGCTGTCCTACGAGCAGTACTTC.

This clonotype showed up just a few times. CDR3 loop: CASSVDPRGAYEQYF. CDR3 sequence (DNA): TGTGCCAGCAGTGTGGATCCCAGGGGGGCCTACGAGCAGTACTTC. V gene TRBV2 combines with J gene TRBJ2-7, with D tentatively TRBD1 (7 bases). This CDR3 comprises 15 residues. Trimming removed 4 bases at V and 2 bases at J, with 15 bases between. Germline V gene sequence: CDR1 SNHLY, CDR2 FYNNEI.

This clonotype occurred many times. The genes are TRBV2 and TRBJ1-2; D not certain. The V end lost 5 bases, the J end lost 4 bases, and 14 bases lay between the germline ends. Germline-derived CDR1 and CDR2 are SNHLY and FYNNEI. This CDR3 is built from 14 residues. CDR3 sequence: CASSPLVLSYGYTF. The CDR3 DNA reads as TGTGCCAGCAGTCCCCTGGTTCTCTCCTATGGCTACACCTTC.

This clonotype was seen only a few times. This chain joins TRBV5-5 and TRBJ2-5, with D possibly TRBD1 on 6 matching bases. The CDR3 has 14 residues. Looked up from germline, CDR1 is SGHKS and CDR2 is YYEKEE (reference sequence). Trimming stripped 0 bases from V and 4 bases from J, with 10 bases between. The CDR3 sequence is CASSLVGAAETQYF. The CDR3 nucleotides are TGTGCCAGCAGCTTGGTGGGGGCCGCAGAGACCCAGTACTTC.

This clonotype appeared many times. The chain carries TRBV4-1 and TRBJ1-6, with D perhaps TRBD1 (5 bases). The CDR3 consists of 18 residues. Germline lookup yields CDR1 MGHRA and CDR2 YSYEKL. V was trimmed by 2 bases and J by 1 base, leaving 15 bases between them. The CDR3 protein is CASSQPLYRKSYNSPLHF. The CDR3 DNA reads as TGCGCCAGCAGCCAACCCCTCTACAGGAAGTCCTATAATTCACCCCTCCACTTT.

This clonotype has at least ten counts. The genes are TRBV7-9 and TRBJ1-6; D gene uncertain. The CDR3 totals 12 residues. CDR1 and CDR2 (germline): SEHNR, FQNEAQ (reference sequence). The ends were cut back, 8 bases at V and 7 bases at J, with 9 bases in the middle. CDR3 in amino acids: CASGEGNSPLHF. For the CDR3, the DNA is TGTGCCAGCGGGGAAGGGAATTCACCCCTCCACTTT.

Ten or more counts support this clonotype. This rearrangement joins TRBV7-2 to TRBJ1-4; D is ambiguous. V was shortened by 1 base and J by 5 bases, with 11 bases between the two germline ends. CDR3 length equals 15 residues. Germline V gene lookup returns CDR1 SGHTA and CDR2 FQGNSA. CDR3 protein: CASSLGNKPNEKLFF. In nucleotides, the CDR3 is TGTGCCAGCAGCTTAGGCAATAAACCGAATGAAAAACTGTTTTTT.

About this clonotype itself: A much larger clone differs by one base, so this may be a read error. CDR3 sequence: CASSEGPPYEQFF. DNA for the CDR3: TGTGCCAGCAGTGAGGGACCTCCATATGAGCAGTTCTTC. This rearrangement joins TRBV6-4 to TRBJ2-1, with D possibly called TRBD1 or TRBD2 (5 bases each). The V and J ends lost 3 bases and 8 bases respectively, with 11 bases between them. The germline CDR1 and CDR2 sequences are MRHNA and SNTAGT. CDR3 length equals 13 residues.

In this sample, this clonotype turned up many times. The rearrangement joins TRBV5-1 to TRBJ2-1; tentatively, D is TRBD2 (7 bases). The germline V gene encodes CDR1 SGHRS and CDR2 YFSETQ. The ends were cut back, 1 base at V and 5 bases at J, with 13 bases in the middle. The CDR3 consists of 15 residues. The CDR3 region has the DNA TGCGCCAGCAGCTTGTGGGGGGGCGACGACAATGAGCAGTTCTTC. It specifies CASSLWGGDDNEQFF. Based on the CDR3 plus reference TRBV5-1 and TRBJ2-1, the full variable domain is KAGVTQTPRYLIKTRGQQVTLSCSPISGHRSVSWYQQTPGQGLQFLFEYFSETQRNKGNFPGRFSGRQFSNSRSEMNVSTLELGDSALYLCASSLWGGDDNEQFFGPGTRLTVL.

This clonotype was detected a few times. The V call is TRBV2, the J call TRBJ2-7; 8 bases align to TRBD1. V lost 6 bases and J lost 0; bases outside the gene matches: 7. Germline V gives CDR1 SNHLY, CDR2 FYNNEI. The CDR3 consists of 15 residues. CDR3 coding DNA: TGTGCCAGCAGCCCCACAGGGGGTCCCTCCTACGAGCAGTACTTC. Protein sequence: CASSPTGGPSYEQYF.

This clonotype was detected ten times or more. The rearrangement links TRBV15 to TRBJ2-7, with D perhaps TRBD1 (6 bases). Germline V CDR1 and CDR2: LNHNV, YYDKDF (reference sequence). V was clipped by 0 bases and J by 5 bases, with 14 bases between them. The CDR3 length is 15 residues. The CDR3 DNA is TGTGCCACCAGCAGAGATAAAACAGGGATTAACGAGCAGTACGTC. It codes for CATSRDKTGINEQYV.

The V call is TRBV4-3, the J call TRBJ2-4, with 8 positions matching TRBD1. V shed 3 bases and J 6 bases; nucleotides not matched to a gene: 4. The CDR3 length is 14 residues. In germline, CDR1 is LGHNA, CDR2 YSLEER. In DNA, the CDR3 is TGCGCCAGCAGCCAGGACGGACAGGGAAACATTCAGTACTTC. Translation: CASSQDGQGNIQYF.

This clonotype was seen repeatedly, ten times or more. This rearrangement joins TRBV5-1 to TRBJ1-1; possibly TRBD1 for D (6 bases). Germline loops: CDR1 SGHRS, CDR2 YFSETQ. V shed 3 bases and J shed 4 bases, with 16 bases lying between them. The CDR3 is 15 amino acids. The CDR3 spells CASSSYSQGSTEAFF. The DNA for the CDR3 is TGCGCCAGCAGCTCTTACTCACAGGGCTCCACTGAAGCTTTCTTT.

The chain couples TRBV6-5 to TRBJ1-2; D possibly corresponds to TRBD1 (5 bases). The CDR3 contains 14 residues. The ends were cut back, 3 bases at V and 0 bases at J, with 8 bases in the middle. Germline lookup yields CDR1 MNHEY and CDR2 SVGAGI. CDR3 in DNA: TGTGCCAGCAGTTATCGGGGGTCTAACTATGGCTACACCTTC. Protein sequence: CASSYRGSNYGYTF.

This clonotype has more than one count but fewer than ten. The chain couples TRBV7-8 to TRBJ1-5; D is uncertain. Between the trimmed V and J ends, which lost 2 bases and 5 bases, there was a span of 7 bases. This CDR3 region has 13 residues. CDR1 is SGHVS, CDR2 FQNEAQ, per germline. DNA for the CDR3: TGTGCCAGCAGCTTATTTAGGGATCAGCCCCAGCATTTT. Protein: CASSLFRDQPQHF.

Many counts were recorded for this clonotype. The CDR3, as DNA: TGTGCCAGCAGTTACAGGGTGGGCACTGAAGCTTTCTTT. It encodes CASSYRVGTEAFF. The chain employs TRBV6-5 and TRBJ1-1, with D unresolved. Trimming left V 2 bases short and J 4 bases short, with 8 bases between. The CDR3 has 13 residues. CDR1 is MNHEY and CDR2 is SVGAGI in the germline V gene.

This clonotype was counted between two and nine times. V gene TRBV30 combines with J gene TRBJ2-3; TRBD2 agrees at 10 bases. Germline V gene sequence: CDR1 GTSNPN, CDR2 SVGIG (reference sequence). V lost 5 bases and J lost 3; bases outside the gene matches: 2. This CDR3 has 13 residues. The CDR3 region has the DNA TGTGCCTGGGCGGGACTAGCGACAGATACGCAGTATTTT. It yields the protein CAWAGLATDTQYF.

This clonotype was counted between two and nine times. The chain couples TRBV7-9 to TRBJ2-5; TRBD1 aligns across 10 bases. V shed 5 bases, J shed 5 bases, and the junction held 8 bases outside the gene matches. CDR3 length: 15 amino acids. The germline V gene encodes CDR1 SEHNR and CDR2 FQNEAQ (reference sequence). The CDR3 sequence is CASSTRQGAGETQYF. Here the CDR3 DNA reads TGTGCCAGCAGCACTCGACAGGGGGCCGGGGAGACCCAGTACTTC.

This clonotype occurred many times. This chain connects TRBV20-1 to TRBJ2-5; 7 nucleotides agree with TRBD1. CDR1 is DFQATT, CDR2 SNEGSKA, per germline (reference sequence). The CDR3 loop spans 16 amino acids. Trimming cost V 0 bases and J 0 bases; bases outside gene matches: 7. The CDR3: CSARDFAGGNQETQYF. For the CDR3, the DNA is TGCAGTGCTAGAGATTTCGCAGGGGGTAACCAAGAGACCCAGTACTTC.

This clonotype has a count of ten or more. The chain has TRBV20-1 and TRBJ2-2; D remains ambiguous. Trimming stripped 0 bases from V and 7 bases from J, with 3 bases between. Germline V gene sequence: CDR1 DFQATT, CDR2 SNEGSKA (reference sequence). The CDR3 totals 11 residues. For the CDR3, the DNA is TGCAGTGCTAGAGATCTCGGGGAGCTGTTTTTT. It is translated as CSARDLGELFF.

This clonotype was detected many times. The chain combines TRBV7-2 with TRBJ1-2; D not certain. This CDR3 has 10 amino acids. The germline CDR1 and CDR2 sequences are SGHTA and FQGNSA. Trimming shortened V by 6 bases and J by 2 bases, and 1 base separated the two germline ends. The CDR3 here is CASRNYGYTF. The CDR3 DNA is TGTGCCAGCAGGAACTATGGCTACACCTTC.

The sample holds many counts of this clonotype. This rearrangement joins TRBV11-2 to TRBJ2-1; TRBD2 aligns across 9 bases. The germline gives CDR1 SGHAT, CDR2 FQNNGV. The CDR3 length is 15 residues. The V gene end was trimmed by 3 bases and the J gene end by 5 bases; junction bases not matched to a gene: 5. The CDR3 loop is CASSLRLAGNNEQFF. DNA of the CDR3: TGTGCCAGCAGCTTGAGGCTAGCGGGGAACAATGAGCAGTTCTTC.

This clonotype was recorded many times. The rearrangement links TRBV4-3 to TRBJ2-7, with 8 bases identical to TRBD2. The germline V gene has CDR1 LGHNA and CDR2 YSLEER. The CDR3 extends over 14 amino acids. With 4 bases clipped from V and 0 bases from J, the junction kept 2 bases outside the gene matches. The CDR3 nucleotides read TGCGCCAGCAGCCCAGCGGGGGACTCCTACGAGCAGTACTTC. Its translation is CASSPAGDSYEQYF.

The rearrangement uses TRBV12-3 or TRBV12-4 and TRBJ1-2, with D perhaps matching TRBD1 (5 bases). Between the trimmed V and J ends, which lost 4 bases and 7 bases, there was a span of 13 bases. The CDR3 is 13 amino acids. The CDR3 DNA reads TGTGCCAGCAGTTGGGGGAGGAACGGTGGCTACACCTTC. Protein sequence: CASSWGRNGGYTF.

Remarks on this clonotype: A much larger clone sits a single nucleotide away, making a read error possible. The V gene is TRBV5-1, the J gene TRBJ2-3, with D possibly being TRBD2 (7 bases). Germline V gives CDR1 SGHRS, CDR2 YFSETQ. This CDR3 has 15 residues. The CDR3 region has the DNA TGCGCCAGCAGTTTCGTGGGGGGGCGGCAAGATACGCGGTATTTT. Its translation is CASSFVGGRQDTRYF.

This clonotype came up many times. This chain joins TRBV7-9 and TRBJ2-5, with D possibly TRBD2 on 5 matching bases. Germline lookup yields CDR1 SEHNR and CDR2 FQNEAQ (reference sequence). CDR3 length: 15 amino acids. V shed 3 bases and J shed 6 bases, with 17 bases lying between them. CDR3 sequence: CASSFVAPSWQTQYF. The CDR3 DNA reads TGTGCCAGCAGCTTCGTAGCGCCTAGCTGGCAGACCCAGTACTTC.

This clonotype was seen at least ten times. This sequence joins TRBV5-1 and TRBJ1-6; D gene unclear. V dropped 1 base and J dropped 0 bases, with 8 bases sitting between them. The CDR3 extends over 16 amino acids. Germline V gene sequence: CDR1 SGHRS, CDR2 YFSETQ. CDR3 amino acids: CASSLYPSSYNSPLHF. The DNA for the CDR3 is TGCGCCAGCAGCTTGTATCCAAGCTCCTATAATTCACCCCTCCACTTT.

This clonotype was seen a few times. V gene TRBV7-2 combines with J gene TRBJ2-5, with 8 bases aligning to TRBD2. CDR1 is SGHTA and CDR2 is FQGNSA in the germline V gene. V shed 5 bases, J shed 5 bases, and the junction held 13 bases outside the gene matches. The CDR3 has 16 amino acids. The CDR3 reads CASSQPRGLAQETQYF. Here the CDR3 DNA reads TGTGCCAGCAGCCAACCTCGCGGACTAGCTCAGGAGACCCAGTACTTC.

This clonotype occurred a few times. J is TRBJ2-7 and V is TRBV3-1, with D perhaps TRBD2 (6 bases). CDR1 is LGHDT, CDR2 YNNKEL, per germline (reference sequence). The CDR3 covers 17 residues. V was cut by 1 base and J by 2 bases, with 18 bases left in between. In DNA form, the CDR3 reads TGTGCCAGCAGCCAAGGACCTTCGACTAGTGGAACCTACGAGCAGTACTTC. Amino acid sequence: CASSQGPSTSGTYEQYF.

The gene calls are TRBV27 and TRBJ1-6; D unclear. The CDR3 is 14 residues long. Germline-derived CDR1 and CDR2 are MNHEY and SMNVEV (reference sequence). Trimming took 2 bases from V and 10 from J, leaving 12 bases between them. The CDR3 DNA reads TGTGCCAGCAGTTTAAGGATCCTATGGTCACCCCTCCACTTT. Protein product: CASSLRILWSPLHF.

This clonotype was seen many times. The CDR3 loop reads CASRITFSSYEQYV. The CDR3 nucleotides read TGTGCCAGCAGGATAACTTTTAGCTCCTACGAGCAGTACGTC. The genes are TRBV27 and TRBJ2-7; no clear D. The length of the CDR3 is 14 residues. The V gene's germline CDR1 is MNHEY and CDR2 SMNVEV (reference sequence). The V and J ends lost 6 bases and 0 bases respectively, with 12 bases between them.